This TCR beta chain was identified during a study of T-cell reconstitution after alpha-beta-depleted transplantation in children. This clonotype was observed many times. Its antigen is unknown. Study-wide results and limits: One year after transplant, T-cell counts and diversity came mostly from newly produced T cells. Diversity of TCRbeta at day 60 was high in some patients, arising from surviving recipient T cells and thymic progenitors. Expanded clones from the graft, numbering several hundred, reportedly supplied alpha-beta T cells about two months after transplant.

Trimming stripped 6 bases from V and 3 bases from J, with 13 bases between. CDR3 length: 14 residues. A TCRbeta library incorporating unique molecular identifiers was prepared. From the PCR reads, TCRdb called clonotypes with MiXCR, one entry per CDR3 protein. This sample carries some 300,000 distinct CDR3 sequences, around 7.1% of them seen once, and the ten largest clones take approximately 9.6%. The specimen comprised peripheral blood, sampled 360 days after TCRalphabeta/CD19-depleted stem cell transplant. The TCR sequence derives from a female patient between 2 and 15 years old who had a stem cell transplant for Fanconi anemia, so the T cells may come from the graft donor. The chain is built from TRBV12-3 or TRBV12-4 and TRBJ2-3, with unresolved D. In DNA form, the CDR3 reads TGTGCCAGCAGGCTGGAAGGTAGTACAGATACGCAGTATTTT. This gives the protein CASRLEGSTDTQYF.